This T cell receptor (beta chain) originates from a study of blood T cell repertoires in COVID-19. Sequenced by immunoSEQ multiplex PCR; TCRdb stores in-frame clones only, minus some. The sample has about 200,000 clones, 85% seen once. This clone appeared a single time. Sequenced sample: peripheral blood. The sequence was collected from a woman of 80 years or more with acute or convalescent COVID-19.

As DNA, the CDR3 is TGTGCCAGCAGACCCACCTCGGACACCACAGATACGCAGTATTTT. This encodes CASRPTSDTTDTQYF. J is TRBJ2-3 and V is TRBV6-4; the D gene is possibly TRBD1 (5 bases). Trimming stripped 6 bases from V and 2 bases from J, with 15 bases between. This CDR3 contains 15 residues. Germline-derived CDR1 and CDR2 are MRHNA and SNTAGT.